Below are 20 T cell receptor beta chains sequenced from a single sample in a study of OX40 agonist ivuxolimab in advanced cancers. TCRdb's table, derived via immunoSEQ multiplex PCR, lists solely in-frame clones and lacks some. The table includes tens of thousands of clones, roughly 89% detected once. Source: CD4+ or CD8+ T cells sorted from blood, taken in a trial of the OX40 agonist ivuxolimab. These receptors came from an adult with an advanced solid tumor such as melanoma, head and neck, liver or kidney cancer.

This clone was detected a few times. The chain uses TRBV5-1 and TRBJ2-2, with 9 bases identical to TRBD2. The V gene end was trimmed by 4 bases and the J gene end by 10 bases; junction bases not matched to a gene: 11. This CDR3 is built from 15 residues. Germline CDR1 and CDR2: SGHRS and YFSETQ. CDR3 residues: CASSTEGTSLAELFF. The CDR3 region has the DNA TGCGCCAGCAGCACCGAGGGGACTAGCCTCGCGGAGCTGTTTTTT.

The chain employs TRBV28 and TRBJ1-4; unclear D gene. From germline, CDR1 is MDHEN and CDR2 SYDVKM. CDR3 length: 14 residues. With 6 bases removed from V and 8 bases from J, the gap between germline ends came to 16 bases. For the CDR3, the DNA is TGTGCCAGCAGCATTTCGGCCTCTGGGGAAAAACTGTTTTTT. Translation gives CASSISASGEKLFF.

The J gene is TRBJ1-2, the V gene TRBV5-1, with a weak D call TRBD1 (5 bases). The CDR3 has 15 amino acids. The V gene lost 1 base and the J gene lost 7 bases, with 17 bases spanning the gap. CDR1 and CDR2 from the germline V gene are SGHRS and YFSETQ. As DNA, the CDR3 is TGCGCCAGCAGCTTGAAACCCGGGGGTGACCTTGGCTACACCTTC. Its protein is CASSLKPGGDLGYTF.

V and J are TRBV7-9 and TRBJ2-1; unclear D gene. Germline assignment: CDR1 SEHNR and CDR2 FQNEAQ (reference sequence). CDR3 length equals 15 residues. With 1 base removed from V and 5 bases from J, the gap between germline ends came to 12 bases. CDR3 in amino acids: CASSLVPNVNNEQFF. DNA for the CDR3: TGTGCCAGCAGCTTAGTACCCAACGTCAACAATGAGCAGTTCTTC.

V is TRBV5-1 and J is TRBJ1-1, with D perhaps TRBD1 (6 bases). V was trimmed by 5 bases and J by 5 bases, leaving 19 bases between them. CDR1 and CDR2 from the germline V gene are SGHRS and YFSETQ. The CDR3 length is 15 residues. The DNA of the CDR3 is TGCGCCAGCAGTTTCCTTGGGACAAGGGGGACTGAAGCTTTCTTT. This translates into CASSFLGTRGTEAFF.

The chain has TRBV10-3 and TRBJ2-7; 10 bases are a match to TRBD1. Germline CDR1 ENHRY, CDR2 SYGVKD. The CDR3 extends over 18 amino acids. The J segment lost 3 bases and the V segment lost 10 bases, leaving 21 bases of the junction unmatched. The CDR3 bases are TGTGCCAGCAGCGCCGGGACAGGGGCTTCCGTCCCCCTCTACGAGCAGTACTTC. Its translation: CASSAGTGASVPLYEQYF.

The gene calls are TRBV27 and TRBJ2-2, with D maybe TRBD1 (5 bases). Germline lookup yields CDR1 MNHEY and CDR2 SMNVEV (reference sequence). CDR3 length: 14 amino acids. Trimming removed 5 bases at V and 0 bases at J, with 7 bases between. This CDR3 reads CASSRGTNTGELFF. Here the CDR3 DNA reads TGTGCCAGCAGTAGGGGTACGAACACCGGGGAGCTGTTTTTT.

The rearrangement joins TRBV11-2 to TRBJ2-5; the D call may be TRBD1 or TRBD2 (6 bases each). The germline CDR1 and CDR2 sequences are SGHAT and FQNNGV. This CDR3 contains 13 residues. Trimming pared 3 bases from V and 5 bases from J, leaving 10 bases between. The CDR3 DNA sequence: TGTGCCAGCAGCTTCGGGGGCCTGGAGACCCAGTACTTC. Its protein is CASSFGGLETQYF.

This rearrangement joins TRBV7-3 to TRBJ2-7, with TRBD2 identical over 7 bases. Germline-derived CDR1 and CDR2 are SGHTA and FQGTGA. The V and J ends lost 5 bases and 6 bases, in that order; junction bases with no gene match: 10. The CDR3 runs 14 residues. CDR3 protein: CASSQSGLVSEQYF. CDR3 nucleotides: TGTGCCAGCAGCCAAAGCGGACTAGTCAGCGAGCAGTACTTC.

The V and J genes are TRBV5-1 and TRBJ1-4, with D hard to call. Germline values: CDR1 SGHRS, CDR2 YFSETQ. Trimming cost V 0 bases and J 5 bases, with 11 bases left between them. This CDR3 contains 15 residues. Here the CDR3 reads CASSLVGMTNEKLFF. CDR3 nucleotide sequence: TGCGCCAGCAGCTTGGTCGGCATGACAAATGAAAAACTGTTTTTT.

The chain is built from TRBV9 and TRBJ1-4; 9 bases fit TRBD1. This CDR3 has 18 residues. Germline trimming cut 4 bases from V and 3 bases from J; bases unmatched to any gene: 13. Germline V gene lookup returns CDR1 SGDLS and CDR2 YYNGEE. The chain's CDR3 is CASSPRPTGGVSNEKLFF. The CDR3 DNA sequence: TGTGCCAGCAGCCCCAGACCGACAGGGGGTGTTTCTAATGAAAAACTGTTTTTT.

This rearrangement joins TRBV2 to TRBJ2-2, with D maybe TRBD1 (7 bases). Trimming took off 4 bases at V and 5 bases at J, with 14 bases between the two ends. The CDR3 totals 15 residues. The germline gives CDR1 SNHLY, CDR2 FYNNEI. This CDR3 reads CASSGRDSLTGELFF. DNA for the CDR3: TGTGCCAGCAGTGGGAGGGACAGCTTAACCGGGGAGCTGTTTTTT.

The chain employs TRBV5-1 and TRBJ2-5; TRBD1 matches at 9 bases. CDR1 and CDR2 (germline): SGHRS, YFSETQ. Losses at the gene ends were 3 bases for V and 5 bases for J; bases not matched to a gene: 8. This CDR3 is built from 15 residues. CDR3: CASSSGQGVWETQYF. CDR3 nucleotide sequence: TGCGCCAGCAGCTCGGGACAGGGAGTCTGGGAGACCCAGTACTTC.

The chain recombines TRBV21-1 with TRBJ2-2; the table's D call, TRBD1, was not checked against the DNA. TRBV21-1 is described as a pseudogene. The CDR3 totals 17 residues. In nucleotides, the CDR3 is TGTGCCAGCAGCAAGAAAATTGCCGAACAGGTTAGCGGGGAGCTGTTTTTT. It translates to CASSKKIAEQVSGELFF.

This clone was seen a single time. The chain has TRBV30 and TRBJ1-1; D may be TRBD1 (6 bases). The CDR3 runs to 13 residues. Germline loops: CDR1 GTSNPN, CDR2 SVGIG (reference sequence). V was clipped by 2 bases and J by 7 bases, with 14 bases between them. CDR3 DNA: TGTGCCTGGAGTCGAGAAGGGGGAGGTGAAGCTTTCTTT. Translated: CAWSREGGGEAFF.

The chain recombines TRBV19 with TRBJ1-4, with TRBD1 matching 8 bases. Germline V gives CDR1 LNHDA, CDR2 SQIVND (reference sequence). Trimming removed 3 bases from V and 5 bases from J; junction bases left unmatched: 2. CDR3 size: 14 residues. This CDR3 reads CASSITGGNEKLFF. As DNA, the CDR3 is TGTGCCAGTAGTATTACAGGGGGAAATGAAAAACTGTTTTTT.

This clone was detected once. V and J are TRBV18 and TRBJ2-1, with 7 bases fitting TRBD2. From germline, CDR1 is KGHSH and CDR2 LQKENI. This CDR3 comprises 15 residues. The trim removed 4 bases at V and 2 bases at J, leaving 5 bases unmatched. The CDR3 DNA sequence: TGTGCCAGCTCACGTCCGGGGGGTCCCTACAATGAGCAGTTCTTC. Its protein is CASSRPGGPYNEQFF.

This rearrangement joins TRBV30 to TRBJ1-2, with D possibly matching TRBD1 (5 bases). The germline V gene encodes CDR1 GTSNPN and CDR2 SVGIG (reference sequence). The CDR3 length is 13 residues. Trimming took 6 bases from V and 3 from J, leaving 14 bases between them. CDR3 in DNA: TGTGCCTGTAGTAGGGGACCCGACTATGGCTACACCTTC. Translation gives CACSRGPDYGYTF. The complete variable domain, with remaining parts taken from reference TRBV30 and TRBJ1-2, reads SQTIHQWPATLVQPVGSPLSLECTVEGTSNPNLYWYRQAAGRGLQLLFYSVGIGQISSEVPQNLSASRPQDRQFILSSKKLLLSDSGFYLCACSRGPDYGYTFGSGTRLTVV.

This clone was seen a few times. The rearrangement links TRBV4-1 to TRBJ2-7; D unclear. Germline V gives CDR1 MGHRA, CDR2 YSYEKL. V was cut by 3 bases and J by 1 base, with 13 bases left in between. The CDR3 has 15 amino acids. CDR3 sequence reads: CASSHPPPGSYEQYF. For the CDR3, the DNA is TGCGCCAGCAGCCATCCCCCGCCGGGTTCCTACGAGCAGTACTTC.

The J gene is TRBJ2-3, the V gene TRBV9; 9 bases align to TRBD2. With 4 bases clipped from V and 7 bases from J, the junction kept 10 bases outside the gene matches. Germline CDR1 SGDLS, CDR2 YYNGEE. The CDR3 totals 15 residues. For the CDR3, the DNA is TGTGCCAGCAGCTCAGCGGGGGGTGAACTATATACGCAGTATTTT. Protein: CASSSAGGELYTQYF.